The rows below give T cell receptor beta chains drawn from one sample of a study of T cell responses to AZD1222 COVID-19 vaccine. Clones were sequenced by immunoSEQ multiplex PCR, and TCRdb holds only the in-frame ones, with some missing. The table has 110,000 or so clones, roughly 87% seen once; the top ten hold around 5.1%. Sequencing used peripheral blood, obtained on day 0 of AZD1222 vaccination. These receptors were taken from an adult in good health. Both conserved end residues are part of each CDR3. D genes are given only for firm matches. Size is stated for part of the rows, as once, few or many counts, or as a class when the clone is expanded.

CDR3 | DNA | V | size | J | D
CASSILDYPTGETQYF | TGTGCCAGCAGCATACTTGACTACCCCACTGGGGAGACCCAGTACTTC | TRBV21-1 | once | TRBJ2-5 | -
CASSYSSLAGTYEQYF | TGTGCCAGCAGTTACTCTAGCCTAGCGGGGACCTACGAGCAGTACTTC | TRBV6-2/TRBV6-3 | - | TRBJ2-7 | TRBD2
CASSLQGTGAGNTIYF | TGCGCCAGCAGCCTTCAGGGAACAGGGGCTGGAAACACCATATATTTT | TRBV5-1 | - | TRBJ1-3 | TRBD1
CASSSEGADTQYF | TGCGCCAGCAGCTCCGAAGGTGCGGATACGCAGTATTTT | TRBV5-1 | - | TRBJ2-3 | -
CASSLLMIGDTQYF | TGTGCCAGCAGCTTACTAATGATCGGAGATACGCAGTATTTT | TRBV7-6 | - | TRBJ2-3 | -
CASSLVVGESTEAFF | TGTGCCAGCAGCTTAGTAGTCGGAGAGAGCACTGAAGCTTTCTTT | TRBV7-2 | - | TRBJ1-1 | -
CASSLQGNTEAFF | TGTGCCAGCAGCTTACAGGGTAACACTGAAGCTTTCTTT | TRBV11-3 | - | TRBJ1-1 | -
CADTTSGGIPKEQFF | TGTGCCGACACCACTAGCGGGGGGATTCCCAAGGAGCAGTTCTTC | TRBV7-9 | many | TRBJ2-1 | TRBD2
CASSQDAGWGGYTF | TGTGCCAGCAGCCAAGATGCCGGGTGGGGCGGCTACACCTTC | TRBV3-1/TRBV3-2 | - | TRBJ1-2 | -
CASSPQAEGGTEAFF | TGTGCCAGCAGCCCCCAAGCAGAAGGAGGGACTGAAGCTTTCTTT | TRBV16 | - | TRBJ1-1 | -
CASSPRTGNEQFF | TGTGCCAGCAGCCCGCGGACTGGCAATGAGCAGTTCTTC | TRBV11-2 | - | TRBJ2-1 | -
CASSFDGGRTEAFF | TGTGCCAGCAGCTTCGATGGGGGCCGCACTGAAGCTTTCTTT | TRBV7-8 | - | TRBJ1-1 | -
CASSRQGHRDYEQYF | TGTGCCAGCAGCCGTCAGGGACATCGTGATTACGAGCAGTACTTC | TRBV7-6 | - | TRBJ2-7 | -
CSVTGGPRTDTQYF | TGCAGCGTCACAGGGGGCCCCCGCACAGATACGCAGTATTTT | TRBV29-1 | - | TRBJ2-3 | TRBD1
CASSGGSGIAGSYEQYF | TGTGCCAGCAGTGGGGGGTCTGGAATAGCGGGTTCCTACGAGCAGTACTTC | TRBV2 | once | TRBJ2-7 | TRBD2
CASSPGGEDYGYTF | TGTGCCAGCTCACCGGGCGGGGAAGACTATGGCTACACCTTC | TRBV18 | - | TRBJ1-2 | -
CASYLDSSGNTIYF | TGTGCCAGCTACTTAGACAGCTCTGGAAACACCATATATTTT | TRBV7-9 | - | TRBJ1-3 | -
CASSLVSGKSYEQYF | TGTGCCAGCAGCTTAGTCTCAGGGAAGTCGTACGAGCAGTACTTC | TRBV7-9 | - | TRBJ2-7 | -
CASSLLAASTDTQYF | TGCGCCAGCAGCCTGCTAGCGGCTAGCACAGATACGCAGTATTTT | TRBV4-3 | - | TRBJ2-3 | TRBD2
CASSLGGSAGELFF | TGTGCCAGCAGCCTGGGAGGGTCCGCCGGGGAGCTGTTTTTT | TRBV3-1/TRBV3-2 | - | TRBJ2-2 | TRBD2
CASSRPETASSGNTIYF | TGCGCCAGCAGCCGCCCCGAGACTGCCAGCTCTGGAAACACCATATATTTT | TRBV4-1 | few | TRBJ1-3 | -
CASSQSGGRDSPLHF | TGCGCCAGCAGCCAGAGCGGGGGAAGGGATTCACCCCTCCACTTT | TRBV4-3 | - | TRBJ1-6 | -
CASSGQQPAEQFF | TGTGCCAGCTCGGGACAGCAACCCGCTGAGCAGTTCTTC | TRBV2 | - | TRBJ2-1 | TRBD1
CSARELETQYF | TGCAGTGCTAGAGAATTAGAGACCCAGTACTTC | TRBV20-1 | - | TRBJ2-5 | -
CASGRTEETQYF | TGTGCCAGCGGTCGGACAGAAGAGACCCAGTACTTC | TRBV19 | once | TRBJ2-5 | -
CASSEDSTGYTEAFF | TGTGCCAGCAGCGAAGATTCAACTGGGTACACTGAAGCTTTCTTT | TRBV5-4 | - | TRBJ1-1 | -
CASSYLQGDYEQYF | TGTGCCAGCAGTTACCTACAGGGGGACTACGAGCAGTACTTC | TRBV6-5 | - | TRBJ2-7 | TRBD1
CASSLVREKLFF | TGTGCCAGCAGCTTAGTACGTGAAAAACTGTTTTTT | TRBV7-9 | - | TRBJ1-4 | -